The present entry profiles one T cell receptor beta chain with its context. Its specificity is not known. This entry is derived from a study of CD4 T cells in relation to SARS-CoV-2 and coronaviruses. The J segment lost 2 bases and the V segment lost 2 bases, leaving 6 bases of the junction unmatched. Per germline, CDR1 SGHRS and CDR2 YFSETQ. The CDR3 extends over 17 amino acids. TCRdb keeps only in-frame clones here, not all; method: immunoSEQ multiplex PCR. The table shows 27,000 or so clones, with approximately 73% occurring only once. Unexposed donor CD4+ T cells date from 2011-2018, before the COVID-19 pandemic. CD4+ T cells were isolated from the cells after less than 13 days of culture. As cell numbers allowed, unexposed-donor CD4+ T cells faced SARS-CoV-2 S/N and four cold-coronavirus spikes.

This rearrangement joins TRBV5-1 to TRBJ2-5, with 13 bases that match TRBD2. This sequence originates from a human donor in good health. The sequenced material came from CD4+ T cells from PBMCs, cultured in vitro. The CDR3 region has the DNA TGCGCCAGCAGCTTTCGTACTAGCGGGGGGGATCAAGAGACCCAGTACTTC. Residues: CASSFRTSGGDQETQYF.